This record concerns one TCR beta chain sequence. The data derive from a study of OX40 agonist ivuxolimab in advanced cancers. Study-level background: Partial responses occurred in Three dose-escalation patients, one with hepatocellular carcinoma and two with cutaneous melanoma.

V lost 2 bases and J 4 bases, leaving 11 bases between the germline ends. The CDR3 has 13 amino acids. Germline-derived CDR1 and CDR2 are SQVTM and ANQGSEA. Sequencing was performed with immunoSEQ multiplex PCR; in TCRdb, only in-frame clones are kept and a portion is missing. The table has about 54,000 clones, approximately 85% seen once; the top ten hold approximately 1.2%. Samples were taken at baseline and on day 1 of cycles 4 and 7. The rearrangement uses TRBV29-1 and TRBJ1-2; D perhaps matches TRBD1 (5 bases). The TCR was taken from an adult with an advanced solid tumor such as melanoma, head and neck, liver or kidney cancer. The sample in question was CD4+ or CD8+ T cells sorted from blood, obtained in a trial of the OX40 agonist ivuxolimab. CDR3 sequence: CSVEYPGAYGYTF. CDR3 sequence (DNA): TGCAGCGTTGAATACCCCGGGGCCTATGGCTACACCTTC.